This TCR beta chain was identified during a study of control samples from healthy donors and cancer patients. Repertoires were generated with immunoSEQ multiplex PCR, while TCRdb's copy carries only in-frame clones and drops some. The sample records approximately 97,000 clones, 92% being singletons. Only one count was recorded for this clone. Germline assignment: CDR1 MGHDK and CDR2 SYGVNS. The CDR3 totals 15 residues. Trimming left V 0 bases short and J 5 bases short, with 14 bases between. The sequenced material came from blood. V and J are TRBV25-1 and TRBJ2-7, with TRBD2 as a possible D gene (6 bases). This TCR was recovered from a woman between 18 and 29 years old in good health. CDR3 nucleotide sequence: TGTGCCAGCAGTGAATATAGGACTACCTCAAACGAGCAGTACTTC. Amino acids: CASSEYRTTSNEQYF.